This TCR beta chain was sequenced during a study of response to subunit inactivated influenza vaccine. Germline CDR1 is LGHNA and CDR2 is YSLEER. This CDR3 region has 15 residues. The V and J ends lost 1 base and 4 bases respectively, with 11 bases between them. With regard to this clonotype: The antigen is unknown.

The study, taken as a whole, reports: Few new T cells, the authors suggested, are recruited by each seasonal influenza vaccination.

TCRdb used MiXCR to reprocess the RT-PCR reads, holding one entry per CDR3 protein. The table shows approximately 490,000 distinct CDR3 sequences, with 7.2% occurring only once. This chain links TRBV4-3 with TRBJ1-5, with D uncertain. This clonotype originated in a man aged 50 to 69 who received an inactivated influenza vaccine. The source was PBMCs from blood, collected approximately 25 months after vaccination. The CDR3 here is CASSQVYLGNQPQHF. In DNA form, the CDR3 reads TGCGCCAGCAGCCAAGTTTATTTGGGTAATCAGCCCCAGCATTTT.